The 7 T cell receptor beta chains in this list originate from one sample, sequenced in a study of T-cell memory formation after mild COVID-19. TCRdb reanalysed the 5' RACE reads using MiXCR and keeps one entry per CDR3 protein. The sample includes fewer than 600,000 distinct CDR3 sequences, less than 25% of them seen just once. The sample comprised PBMCs or a T cell subset sorted from them (not recorded which). These receptors were collected from an adult woman who had mild COVID-19 (a few samples of this study predate the infection). Cell type and time point are not known.

The chain joins TRBV29-1 to TRBJ2-7; 7 positions match TRBD2. V dropped 4 bases and J dropped 5; count of bases not matched to a gene: 5. CDR3 length equals 12 residues. Germline CDR1 reads SQVTM; CDR2 reads ANQGSEA. CDR3 coding DNA: TGCAGCGTTGGGGGACTATCCGACGAGCAGTACTTC. Translated, it gives CSVGGLSDEQYF.

V usage is TRBV12-3 or TRBV12-4 and J usage is TRBJ2-7; 8 nucleotides agree with TRBD2. With V trimmed by 4 bases and J by 5 bases, 13 bases remained unmatched. The CDR3 is made up of 16 amino acids. The CDR3 is CASSSRLGAGVDEQYF. The CDR3 nucleotides are TGTGCCAGCAGTTCCCGCCTGGGAGCGGGAGTAGACGAGCAGTACTTC.

This clonotype was counted a few times. The chain employs TRBV3-1 and TRBJ1-2; TRBD1 matches 8 bases. With 1 base clipped from V and 6 bases from J, the junction kept 10 bases outside the gene matches. CDR1 and CDR2 from the germline V gene are LGHDT and YNNKEL (reference sequence). The CDR3 loop spans 16 amino acids. The CDR3 is CASSQGFRTGYHGYTF. CDR3 bases: TGTGCCAGCAGCCAAGGGTTCCGGACAGGGTATCATGGCTACACCTTC. Complete variable domain (other parts from reference TRBV3-1 and TRBJ1-2): DTAVSQTPKYLVTQMGNDKSIKCEQNLGHDTMYWYKQDSKKFLKIMFSYNNKELIINETVPNRFSPKSPDKAHLNLHINSLELGDSAVYFCASSQGFRTGYHGYTFGSGTRLTVV.

This clonotype was detected a few times. This chain links TRBV7-8 with TRBJ2-5, with 7 bases identical to TRBD1. With 7 bases clipped from V and 5 bases from J, the junction kept 7 bases outside the gene matches. The V gene's germline CDR1 is SGHVS and CDR2 FQNEAQ. The CDR3 has 13 residues. This CDR3 is CASTLRGQETQYF. The CDR3, as DNA: TGTGCCAGCACCCTGAGGGGGCAGGAGACCCAGTACTTC.

The chain employs TRBV20-1 and TRBJ2-3, with a weak D call TRBD2 (7 bases). This CDR3 region has 15 residues. Germline loops: CDR1 DFQATT, CDR2 SNEGSKA (reference sequence). V lost 1 base and J 1 base, leaving 12 bases between the germline ends. CDR3 sequence: CSARGGGAGTDTQYF. The CDR3 region has the DNA TGCAGTGCTAGAGGAGGGGGGGCCGGCACAGATACGCAGTATTTT.

The CDR3 loop reads CASSMDTYGYTF. CDR3 nucleotides: TGTGCCAGCAGCATGGACACCTATGGCTACACCTTC. The V gene is TRBV12-3 or TRBV12-4, the J gene TRBJ1-2, with TRBD1 as a possible D gene (5 bases). The CDR3 totals 12 residues. The V and J ends lost 6 bases and 4 bases respectively, with 9 bases between them.

This clonotype was observed a handful of times. The chain combines TRBV6-4 with TRBJ2-7; the D is unclear. V lost 5 bases and J lost 3, with 20 bases in between. Germline loops: CDR1 MRHNA, CDR2 SNTAGT. The CDR3 has 16 residues. CDR3 in amino acids: CASSPAKFFQDYEQYF. In nucleotides, the CDR3 is TGTGCCAGCAGTCCTGCCAAGTTCTTCCAAGACTACGAGCAGTACTTC.